This record concerns one T cell receptor (beta chain) sequence. TCRdb ran MiXCR on the PCR reads and lists one entry per CDR3 protein. Altogether 15,000 to 20,000 distinct CDR3 sequences are present, 42% being singletons, with the ten largest covering around 19%. Germline V gene sequence: CDR1 LGHNT, CDR2 FRNRAP. Trimming shortened V by 5 bases and J by 0 bases, and 13 bases separated the two germline ends. This CDR3 has 15 amino acids. The data were obtained in a study of tumor-infiltrating lymphocytes in oesophageal squamous cell carcinoma. The rearrangement uses TRBV12-5 and TRBJ1-1; D is unresolved. The sequence derives from a female donor with esophageal squamous cell carcinoma. What was sequenced was normal esophageal tissue next to the tumor. CDR3 DNA: TGTGCTAGTGGTCCGCCGTGGACCGTGAACACTGAAGCTTTCTTT. The encoded protein is CASGPPWTVNTEAFF.